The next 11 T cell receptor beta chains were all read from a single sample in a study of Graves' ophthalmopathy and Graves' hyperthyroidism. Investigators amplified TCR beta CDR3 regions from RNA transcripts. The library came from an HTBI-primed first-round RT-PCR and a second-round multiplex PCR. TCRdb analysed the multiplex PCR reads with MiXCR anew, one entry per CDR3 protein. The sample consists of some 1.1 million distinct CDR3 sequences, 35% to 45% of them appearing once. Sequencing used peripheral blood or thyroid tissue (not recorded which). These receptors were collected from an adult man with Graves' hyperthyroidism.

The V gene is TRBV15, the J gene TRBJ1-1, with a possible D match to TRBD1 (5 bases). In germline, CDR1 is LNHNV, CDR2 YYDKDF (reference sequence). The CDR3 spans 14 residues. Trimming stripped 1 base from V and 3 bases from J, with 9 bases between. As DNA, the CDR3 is TGTGCCACCAGCAGAGGCGACAGCTACACTGAAGCTTTCTTT. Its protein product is CATSRGDSYTEAFF.

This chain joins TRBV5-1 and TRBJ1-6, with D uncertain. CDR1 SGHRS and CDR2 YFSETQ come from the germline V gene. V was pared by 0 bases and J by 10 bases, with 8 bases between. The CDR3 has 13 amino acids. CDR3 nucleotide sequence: TGCGCCAGCAGCTTGGCCCTGGGATCACCCCTCCACTTT. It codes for CASSLALGSPLHF.

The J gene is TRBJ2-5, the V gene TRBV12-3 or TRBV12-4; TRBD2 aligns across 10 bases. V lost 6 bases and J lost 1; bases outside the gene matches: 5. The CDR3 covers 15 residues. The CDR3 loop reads CASRERTSGQETQYF. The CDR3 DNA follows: TGTGCCAGCAGGGAAAGGACTAGCGGCCAAGAGACCCAGTACTTC.

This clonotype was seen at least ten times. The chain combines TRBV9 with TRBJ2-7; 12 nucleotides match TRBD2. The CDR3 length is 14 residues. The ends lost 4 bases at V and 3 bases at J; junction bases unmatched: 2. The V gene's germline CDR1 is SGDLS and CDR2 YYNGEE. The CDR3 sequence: CASSLLAGGYEQYF. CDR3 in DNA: TGTGCCAGCAGCCTACTAGCGGGAGGCTACGAGCAGTACTTC.

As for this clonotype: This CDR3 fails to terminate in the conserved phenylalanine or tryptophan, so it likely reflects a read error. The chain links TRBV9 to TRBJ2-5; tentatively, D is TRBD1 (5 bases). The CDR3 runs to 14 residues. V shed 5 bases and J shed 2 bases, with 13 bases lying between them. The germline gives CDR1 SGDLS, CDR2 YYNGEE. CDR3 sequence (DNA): TGTGCCAGCAGTTCGGACATCCGTCAAGAGACCCAGTACTTA. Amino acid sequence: CASSSDIRQETQYL.

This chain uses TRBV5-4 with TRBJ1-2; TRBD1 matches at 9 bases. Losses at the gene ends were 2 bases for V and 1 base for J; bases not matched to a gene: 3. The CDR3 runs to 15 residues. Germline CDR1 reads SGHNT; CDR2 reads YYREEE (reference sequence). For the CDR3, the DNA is TGTGCCAGCAGCTTCTTGGGACAGGGTAACTATGGCTACACCTTC. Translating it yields CASSFLGQGNYGYTF.

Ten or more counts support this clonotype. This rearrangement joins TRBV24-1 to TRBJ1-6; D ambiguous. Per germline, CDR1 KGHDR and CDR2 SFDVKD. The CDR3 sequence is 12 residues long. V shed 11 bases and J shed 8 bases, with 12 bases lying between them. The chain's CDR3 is CAILRRHSPLHF. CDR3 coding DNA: TGTGCCATCTTAAGGAGGCATTCACCCCTCCACTTT.

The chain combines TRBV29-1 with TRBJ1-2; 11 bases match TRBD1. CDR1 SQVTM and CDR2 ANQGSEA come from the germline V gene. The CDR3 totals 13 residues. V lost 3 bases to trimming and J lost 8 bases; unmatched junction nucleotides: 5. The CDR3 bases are TGCAGCGTTGACCGGACAGGGGGCTTGGGCTACACCTTC. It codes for CSVDRTGGLGYTF.

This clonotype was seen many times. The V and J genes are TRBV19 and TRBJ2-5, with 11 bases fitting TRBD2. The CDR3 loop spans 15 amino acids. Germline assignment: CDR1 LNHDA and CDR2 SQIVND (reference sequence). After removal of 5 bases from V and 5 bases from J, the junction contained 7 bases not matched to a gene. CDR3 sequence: CASSFRPSGGETQYF. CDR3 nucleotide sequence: TGTGCCAGTAGTTTTCGACCTAGCGGGGGGGAGACCCAGTACTTC. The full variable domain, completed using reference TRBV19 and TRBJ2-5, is DGGITQSPKYLFRKEGQNVTLSCEQNLNHDAMYWYRQDPGQGLRLIYYSQIVNDFQKGDIAEGYSVSREKKESFPLTVTSAQKNPTAFYLCASSFRPSGGETQYFGPGTRLLVL.

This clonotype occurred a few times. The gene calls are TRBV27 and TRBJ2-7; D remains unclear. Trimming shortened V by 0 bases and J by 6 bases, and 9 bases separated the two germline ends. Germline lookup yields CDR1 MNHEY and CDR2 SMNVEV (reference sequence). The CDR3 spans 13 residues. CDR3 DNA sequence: TGTGCCAGCAGTTTATCGCCCAGCTCCGAGCAGTACTTC. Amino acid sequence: CASSLSPSSEQYF.

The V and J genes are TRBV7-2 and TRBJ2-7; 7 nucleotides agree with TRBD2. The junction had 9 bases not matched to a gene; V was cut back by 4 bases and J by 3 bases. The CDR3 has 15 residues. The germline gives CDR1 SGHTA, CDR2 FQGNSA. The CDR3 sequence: CASSSGEGSRYEQYF. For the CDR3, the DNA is TGTGCCAGCAGCTCCGGGGAGGGCAGTCGCTACGAGCAGTACTTC.